Reported below is one TCR beta chain. Antigen unknown. Germline CDR1 MNHEY, CDR2 SMNVEV (reference sequence). This CDR3 spans 14 amino acids. Trimming removed 3 bases from V and 9 bases from J; junction bases left unmatched: 2. This sample is drawn from a study of beta chain features in type 1 diabetes. Sequencing targeted expressed TCRB transcripts, as all isolated RNA had been reverse transcribed. TCRdb's table, derived via immunoSEQ multiplex PCR, lists solely in-frame clones and lacks some. The sample has tens of thousands of clones; approximately 50% are singletons. General study results and limits: Shortening of TCRB CDR3s, moderate but significant, appeared in all four CD4+ subsets of Type 1 diabetes patients.

The rearrangement joins TRBV27 to TRBJ2-1; 13 bases map to TRBD2. The clonotype comes from a man aged 25-45 years with type 1 diabetes. Source material: central memory CD4+ T cells from blood. Here the CDR3 reads CASSFRTSGSEQFF. The CDR3 DNA is TGTGCCAGCAGTTTCCGGACTAGCGGGAGTGAGCAGTTCTTC.